The next 27 T cell receptor beta chains were all read from a single sample in a study of tumor-infiltrating lymphocytes in primary liver carcinoma. A primer matching the constant region was used to make TCR beta cDNA from 500 to 650 ng of total RNA. Three nested multiplex PCR rounds, a slightly modified ARM-PCR method, built the TCR beta libraries. Rounds one and two of PCR, each of 9 to 11 cycles, were primed with TRBV1-TRBV30 forward primers and a C-beta reverse primer. TCRdb called the multiplex PCR reads again in MiXCR, with one record for every CDR3 protein. Altogether under 45,000 distinct CDR3 sequences are present, about three quarters being singletons, with the ten largest covering roughly 19%. RNA and DNA were co-extracted from roughly 20-30 mg of unsorted bulk tissue. Material: liver tumor tissue from sampling region 2. Noted subset: tumor region T2, inferior pole. Receptors originate from a man aged 35 to 55 with primary liver carcinoma and hepatitis B virus infection.

As regards this clonotype: A read error may account for a junction end that differs from germline. This chain uses TRBV5-1 with TRBJ1-4, with D unresolved. CDR3 size: 15 residues. CDR1 SGHRS and CDR2 YFSETQ come from the germline V gene. CDR3 protein: CASSRDKPTNEKLFF. DNA of the CDR3: TGTGCCAGCAGTCGCGACAAACCGACTAATGAAAAACTGTTTTTT.

Worth noting for this clonotype: One junction end disagrees with the germline gene, perhaps due to a read error. The chain uses TRBV11-1 and TRBJ2-7; 7 nucleotides match TRBD1. The CDR3 length is 13 residues. The V gene's germline CDR1 is SGHAT and CDR2 FQDESV (reference sequence). The CDR3 loop reads CVSRGKRSHEQYF. For the CDR3, the DNA is TGTGTCAGCAGGGGGAAACGATCCCACGAGCAGTACTTC. The full variable domain, rest sourced from reference TRBV11-1 and TRBJ2-7, is EAEVAQSPRYKITEKSQAVAFWCDPISGHATLYWYRQILGQGPELLVQFQDESVVDDSQLPKDRFSAERLKGVDSTLKIQPAELGDSAMYLCVSRGKRSHEQYFGPGTRLTVT.

At least ten counts were recorded for this clonotype. The V gene is TRBV7-9, the J gene TRBJ1-1; TRBD1 matches at 8 bases. CDR1 is SEHNR, CDR2 FQNEAQ, per germline (reference sequence). This CDR3 contains 15 residues. Losses at the gene ends were 5 bases for V and 2 bases for J; bases not matched to a gene: 7. The DNA for the CDR3 is TGTGCCAGCAGCCAAGCAGGGGGCTCTAACACTGAAGCTTTCTTT. Translated, it gives CASSQAGGSNTEAFF.

Concerning this clonotype: A junction boundary mismatches the germline segment, possibly from a read error. The V and J genes are TRBV7-9 and TRBJ2-7; D is unclear. Germline CDR1 SEHNR, CDR2 FQNEAQ (reference sequence). The CDR3 length is 15 residues. The CDR3 loop reads CANSLEPQTSYEQYF. The CDR3 DNA sequence: TGTGCCAACAGCTTGGAACCCCAAACCTCCTATGAGCAGTACTTC.

As concerns this clonotype: One end of the junction does not line up with germline, which may come from a read error. The rearrangement uses TRBV5-4 and TRBJ2-5; 8 nucleotides align to TRBD1. Germline V gene data show CDR1 as SGHNT and CDR2 as YYREEE (reference sequence). This CDR3 comprises 17 residues. Here the CDR3 reads CASSLGPGQVGTETHYF. The CDR3, as DNA: TGTGCCAGCAGCTTGGGCCCGGGACAGGTCGGGACCGAGACCCACTACTTC. Supplemented by reference TRBV5-4 and TRBJ2-5, the full variable domain reads ETGVTQSPTHLIKTRGQQVTLRCSSQSGHNTVSWYQQALGQGPQFIFQYYREEENGRGNFPPRFSGLQFPNYSSELNVNALELDDSALYLCASSLGPGQVGTETHYFGPGTRLLVL.

Written as DNA, the CDR3 is TGTGCCAGCAGCTTATACTCGGGGGTAGCGGCACGACAGACCCAGTACTTC. This codes for CASSLYSGVAARQTQYF. The J gene is TRBJ2-5, the V gene TRBV11-2, with D perhaps matching TRBD2 (6 bases). CDR3 length equals 17 residues. Trimming took 2 bases from V and 6 from J, leaving 22 bases between them. CDR1 is SGHAT and CDR2 is FQNNGV in the germline V gene.

About this clonotype itself: Possible read error: a much larger clone is one base away. The J gene is TRBJ2-1, the V gene TRBV5-1; 10 nucleotides align to TRBD2. Germline V gene lookup returns CDR1 SGHRS and CDR2 YFSETQ. The junction had 9 bases not matched to a gene; V was cut back by 6 bases and J by 6 bases. The CDR3 sequence is 15 residues long. CDR3 DNA: TGCGCCAGCAACTCTCCAGCGGGAGGGCCCAATGAGCAGTTCTTC. It specifies CASNSPAGGPNEQFF.

This clonotype appeared many times. The chain couples TRBV7-8 to TRBJ1-6; D is ambiguous. Trimming shortened V by 5 bases and J by 5 bases, and 16 bases separated the two germline ends. The germline CDR1 and CDR2 sequences are SGHVS and FQNEAQ. The CDR3 consists of 16 residues. In nucleotides, the CDR3 is TGTGCCAGCAGCCGACCCGGGCTCGGGGATAATTCACCCCTCCACTTT. This codes for CASSRPGLGDNSPLHF.

Details on this clonotype: Mismatch with germline at one junction end may stem from a read error. The V call is TRBV5-1, the J call TRBJ1-2; D unclear. This CDR3 is 13 amino acids long. The V gene's germline CDR1 is SGHRS and CDR2 YFSETQ. The DNA of the CDR3 is TGCGCCAACAGCTTGCTGTTGGACTATAGCTACACCTTC. This gives the protein CANSLLLDYSYTF.

This clonotype occurred a few times. The junction shows a germline mismatch at one end, possibly a read error. V and J are TRBV5-5 and TRBJ2-5; TRBD2 matches at 10 bases. This CDR3 has 17 residues. Germline V gives CDR1 SGHKS, CDR2 YYEKEE (reference sequence). CDR3 sequence: CVSSVSGRPPLSETQYF. In DNA, the CDR3 is TGTGTCAGCAGCGTTAGCGGGAGGCCGCCCCTTTCCGAGACCCAGTACTTC.

This sequence joins TRBV4-3 and TRBJ2-1; 7 nucleotides agree with TRBD2. The CDR3 totals 16 residues. Looked up from germline, CDR1 is LGHNA and CDR2 is YSLEER. V shed 3 bases and J 5 bases; nucleotides not matched to a gene: 10. CDR3 sequence (DNA): TGCGCCAGCAGCCATGTTCGGAGCGGGATGCACAATGAGCAGTTCTTC. Protein: CASSHVRSGMHNEQFF.

Comments on this clonotype: Germline is not matched at one junction end, which may reflect a read error. The chain is built from TRBV11-2 and TRBJ2-7, with TRBD1 identical over 9 bases. The CDR3 extends over 15 amino acids. Germline values: CDR1 SGHAT, CDR2 FQNNGV. The CDR3 is CASSSRRTGENDQYF. In nucleotides, the CDR3 is TGTGCCAGCAGCTCACGAAGGACAGGGGAAAACGATCAGTACTTC.

Concerning this clonotype: The junction and the germline gene differ at one end; a read error may be behind it. The J gene is TRBJ2-1, the V gene TRBV7-3, with TRBD2 identical over 9 bases. The V gene's germline CDR1 is SGHTA and CDR2 FQGTGA. This CDR3 is 18 amino acids long. CDR3 sequence (DNA): TGTGCCAGCAGCAGAGGATACGCGGGACTAGCCACCAACAATGAGCAGTTCTTT. Its translation is CASSRGYAGLATNNEQFF. Full variable domain (rest looked up from reference TRBV7-3 and TRBJ2-1): GAGVSQTPSNKVTEKGKYVELRCDPISGHTALYWYRQSLGQGPEFLIYFQGTGAADDSGLPNDRFFAVRPEGSVSTLKIQRTERGDSAVYLCASSRGYAGLATNNEQFFGPGTRLTVL.

A single count supports this clonotype. Without the conserved terminal phenylalanine or tryptophan, this CDR3 likely stems from a read error. The chain is built from TRBV11-2 and TRBJ2-7; TRBD1 aligns across 8 bases. The CDR3 has 14 residues. Per germline, CDR1 SGHAT and CDR2 FQNNGV. The V gene end was trimmed by 1 base and the J gene end by 9 bases; junction bases not matched to a gene: 8. The CDR3 sequence is CASSLGPDRGGQYS. CDR3 DNA: TGTGCCAGCAGCTTAGGCCCCGACAGGGGAGGGCAGTACTCC.

In regard to this clonotype: The final CDR3 position lacks the conserved phenylalanine or tryptophan, pointing to a likely read error. The chain combines TRBV30 with TRBJ1-1; D uncertain. Germline lookup yields CDR1 GTSNPN and CDR2 SVGIG (reference sequence). The germline V and J ends were trimmed by 2 bases and 8 bases, with 15 bases remaining between them. CDR3 length: 13 residues. CDR3 DNA sequence: TGTGCCTGGAGTCCCATAGGGTGGAGGGAAGCTTTCATT. Translating gives CAWSPIGWREAFI.

This clonotype was detected many times. V and J are TRBV10-3 and TRBJ2-3; D unclear. Trimming removed 0 bases from V and 7 bases from J, with 5 bases in between. Germline-derived CDR1 and CDR2 are ENHRY and SYGVKD. The CDR3 totals 12 residues. CDR3 bases: TGTGCCATCAGTGAGTCTGGGAATACGCAGTATTTT. This gives the protein CAISESGNTQYF.

In its sample, this clonotype was seen once. A read error may account for a junction end that differs from germline. This rearrangement joins TRBV4-1 to TRBJ1-2, with D unresolved. CDR3 length: 15 amino acids. The V gene's germline CDR1 is MGHRA and CDR2 YSYEKL. The CDR3 nucleotides are TGCTCCAGCACCCTGTCCACTGGACTCAACTATGGCTACACCTTC. Translation gives CSSTLSTGLNYGYTF.

As concerns this clonotype: Mismatch with germline at one junction end may stem from a read error. The chain joins TRBV4-2 to TRBJ1-6, with 7 bases identical to TRBD1. CDR1 LGHNA and CDR2 YNFKEQ come from the germline V gene. This CDR3 has 16 residues. The CDR3 DNA reads as TGTGCCAGCAGCCAAAAGGGGTCAGGGGGAGATTCACCCCTCCGCTTT. Translating gives CASSQKGSGGDSPLRF.

In regard to this clonotype: A read error may produce the germline difference seen at one junction end. The V and J genes are TRBV20-1 and TRBJ2-3; D gene uncertain. CDR3 length equals 12 residues. Per germline, CDR1 DFQATT and CDR2 SNEGSKA (reference sequence). CDR3 loop: CSARGDTDMQYF. DNA for the CDR3: TGCAGTGCTAGGGGCGACACAGATATGCAGTATTTT.

This clonotype was observed a few times. V is TRBV29-1 and J is TRBJ2-7; 7 bases are shared with TRBD2. Germline-derived CDR1 and CDR2 are SQVTM and ANQGSEA. Trimming at V came to 5 bases and at J to 10 bases, leaving 14 bases not matched to a gene. The CDR3 covers 13 residues. The CDR3 here is CSVQPRGGRDQYF. Here the CDR3 DNA reads TGCAGCGTTCAACCGAGGGGAGGGCGAGATCAGTACTTC.

This clonotype appeared a few times. One base away lies a much larger clone, so this may be a sequencing read error. The rearrangement joins TRBV19 to TRBJ1-1; no reliable D call. In germline, CDR1 is LNHDA, CDR2 SQIVND (reference sequence). The CDR3 runs to 13 residues. Here the CDR3 DNA reads TGTGTCAGTAGTATTACTGGTGACACTGAAGCTTTCTTT. Its translation: CVSSITGDTEAFF.

Remarks on this clonotype: The conserved phenylalanine or tryptophan is not found at the CDR3 terminus, so this likely reflects a read error. The rearrangement uses TRBV11-1 and TRBJ2-7; D gene uncertain. From germline, CDR1 is SGHAT and CDR2 FQDESV (reference sequence). The CDR3 has 13 amino acids. For the CDR3, the DNA is TGCGCCAGCAGGTGGAAGCGATCCTACGAGCAGTACTTG. As protein: CASRWKRSYEQYL.

This clonotype has only one observation. Sequence at one end of the junction differs from germline and may be a read error. This rearrangement joins TRBV12-3 or TRBV12-4 to TRBJ1-1, with 10 positions matching TRBD1. CDR3 size: 15 residues. CDR3 protein: CVSSSDRGFNTEAFF. DNA of the CDR3: TGTGTCAGCAGTTCGGACAGGGGGTTTAACACTGAGGCTTTCTTT.

Notes on this clonotype: Mismatch with germline at one junction end may stem from a read error. The rearrangement joins TRBV12-3 or TRBV12-4 to TRBJ2-5, with 9 bases matching TRBD1. The CDR3 runs 16 residues. DNA of the CDR3: TGTGCCGGCAGTTCACTGGGACAGGGAAGAAAAGAGACCCAGTACTTC. As protein: CAGSSLGQGRKETQYF.

To note about this clonotype: A junction end diverges from the germline sequence, so it may reflect a read error. CDR3 residues: CASTTSAVSKNIHYF. CDR3 nucleotides: TGTGCCAGCACCACTTCTGCGGTATCCAAAAACATTCATTATTTC. The V gene is TRBV11-2, the J gene TRBJ2-4; D unclear. This CDR3 has 15 residues. CDR1 and CDR2 (germline): SGHAT, FQNNGV.

With regard to this clonotype: Germline is not matched at one junction end, which may reflect a read error. J is TRBJ2-5 and V is TRBV7-9; D could derive from TRBD1 or TRBD2 (6 bases each). This CDR3 comprises 16 residues. Germline V gives CDR1 SEHNR, CDR2 FQNEAQ (reference sequence). DNA for the CDR3: TGTACCAGCAGCTTAGCGTTCGGGGGCGGTCAAGAGACCCACTACTTC. As protein: CTSSLAFGGGQETHYF.

As for this clonotype: A read error may produce the germline difference seen at one junction end. CDR3 loop: CTSASSVYEQYF. Here the CDR3 DNA reads TGTACCAGCGCCTCTAGTGTCTACGAGCAGTACTTC. This chain links TRBV6-2 or TRBV6-3 with TRBJ2-7, with D unclear. CDR1 is MNHEY and CDR2 is SVGEGT in the germline V gene. The CDR3 length is 12 residues.